The source of this T cell receptor (beta chain) is a study of cytomegalovirus exposure and HLA in healthy donors. Background on the study: Among the roughly 370 genotyped donors, 81% were placed in the Caucasian-associated ancestry cluster.

The ends were cut back, 3 bases at V and 6 bases at J, with 8 bases in the middle. The V gene's germline CDR1 is MGHRA and CDR2 YSYEKL. The CDR3 has 12 residues. PCR primers comprised 60 Vbeta and 13 Jbeta primers. The assay was immunoSEQ multiplex PCR, and TCRdb's table has in-frame clones only and misses some. The sample consists of about 130,000 clones, about 80% of them appearing once. The sample was PBMCs. V gene TRBV4-1 combines with J gene TRBJ1-2; D is unclear. The clonotype originates from a human donor in good health. The chain's CDR3 is CASSHSTDGYTF. CDR3 DNA sequence: TGCGCCAGCAGCCATTCGACTGATGGCTACACCTTC.